Listed below are T cell receptor beta chains from one sample, sequenced in a study of regulatory T cells in long-lasting Graves disease. MiXCR, run by TCRdb on the multiplex PCR reads, gives a single entry per CDR3 protein. The table records approximately 310,000 distinct CDR3 sequences, 15% to 20% of them present only once. The sequencing used peripheral blood mononuclear cells (PBMCs), collected at new diagnosis, from a patient treated with antithyroid drugs. Receptors were obtained from a female donor with Graves disease. Both conserved end residues are part of each CDR3. D genes are given only for firm matches. Only part of the rows carry a size: once, few, many, or a class if the clone is expanded.

>15|TRBJ2-5|TRBV12-3/TRBV12-4|TRBD1|many
CASSPRDRVGKTQYF
TGTGCCAGCAGTCCGCGGGACAGGGTGGGGAAGACCCAGTACTTC
>12|TRBJ2-5|TRBV14|NA|many
CASSQDWWTQYF
TGTGCCAGCAGCCAAGATTGGTGGACCCAGTACTTC
>15|TRBJ2-1|TRBV19|TRBD2|many
CASSITGTTYNEQFF
TGTGCCAGTAGTATCACCGGGACTACCTACAATGAGCAGTTCTTC
>16|TRBJ2-5|TRBV28|TRBD2|many
CASSITPPSGQETQYF
TGTGCCAGCAGCATTACCCCTCCTAGCGGCCAAGAGACCCAGTACTTC
>15|TRBJ2-1|TRBV7-9|NA|many
CASSPPGLGIYGQFF
TGTGCCAGCAGCCCCCCAGGGTTAGGGATCTATGGGCAGTTCTTC
>15|TRBJ2-2|TRBV19|NA|many
CASIFNPLVPGELFF
TGTGCCAGTATTTTCAACCCCCTTGTCCCCGGGGAGCTGTTTTTT
>11|TRBJ2-5|TRBV2|NA|many
CASSSSLARYF
TGTGCCAGCAGCTCTTCACTAGCCCGGTACTTC
>16|TRBJ1-3|TRBV11-2|NA|few
CASSSEGQPSGNTIYF
TGTGCCAGCAGCTCCGAAGGACAGCCCTCTGGAAACACCATATATTTT
>15|TRBJ1-1|TRBV29-1|NA|few
CSVITPSRGSTEASF
TGCAGCGTTATTACACCCTCCAGGGGTTCAACTGAAGCTTCCTTT
>14|TRBJ2-7|TRBV20-1|TRBD2|many
CSAQRLAGTYEQYF
TGCAGTGCTCAAAGACTAGCGGGAACCTACGAGCAGTACTTC
>17|TRBJ2-2|TRBV6-5|TRBD1|NA
CASSYRGGTGKTGELFF
TGTGCCAGCAGTTATCGTGGAGGGACAGGGAAGACCGGGGAGCTGTTTTTT
>15|TRBJ1-1|TRBV12-3/TRBV12-4|NA|NA
CASRWTAGAGTEAFF
TGTGCCAGCAGGTGGACGGCCGGCGCGGGCACTGAAGCTTTCTTT
>17|TRBJ2-7|TRBV5-1|TRBD2|few
CASSFIPRTSGTYEQYF
TGCGCCAGCAGCTTCATACCCCGGACTAGCGGCACCTACGAGCAGTACTTC
>19|TRBJ2-7|TRBV20-1|TRBD2|NA
CSASPLGTGGRGGTYEQYF
TGCAGTGCTAGCCCCCTAGGGACTGGCGGGAGGGGAGGGACCTACGAGCAGTACTTC
>15|TRBJ1-5|TRBV24-1|TRBD1|many
CATSDKTGIDQPQHF
TGTGCCACCAGTGACAAGACAGGGATTGATCAGCCCCAGCATTTT
>13|TRBJ1-2|TRBV12-3/TRBV12-4|TRBD1|many
CASSSGTGDGYTF
TGTGCCAGCAGTTCGGGGACAGGGGATGGCTACACCTTC
>13|TRBJ1-1|TRBV19|NA|many
CASSTRQGIEAFF
TGTGCCAGTAGTACCCGGCAGGGGATTGAGGCTTTCTTT
>15|TRBJ1-6|TRBV12-3/TRBV12-4|TRBD1|many
CASSLTGTGNSPLHF
TGTGCCAGCAGTCTAACCGGGACAGGGAATTCACCCCTCCACTTT
>16|TRBJ2-1|TRBV12-3/TRBV12-4|TRBD2|many
CASSLTIAGASNEQFF
TGTGCCAGCAGTCTCACAATAGCGGGAGCCTCGAATGAGCAGTTCTTC
>14|TRBJ2-3|TRBV7-2|NA|NA
CASRTGTAGDTQYF
TGTGCCAGCAGAACCGGGACGGCAGGAGATACGCAGTATTTT
>13|TRBJ1-4|TRBV18|NA|few
CASSPGGLRGLFF
TGTGCCAGCTCACCAGGGGGATTGAGAGGACTGTTTTTT
>15|TRBJ1-5|TRBV10-2|NA|few
CASSESGGAWQPQHF
TGCGCCAGCAGTGAGTCTGGGGGGGCTTGGCAGCCCCAGCATTTT
>15|TRBJ1-1|TRBV7-9|NA|NA
CASSHSLGLGTEAFF
TGTGCCAGCAGCCACAGCTTGGGGCTGGGCACTGAAGCTTTCTTT
>17|TRBJ2-1|TRBV6-2/TRBV6-3|TRBD2|few
CASSEQLGTSMFNEQFF
TGTGCCAGCAGTGAACAGCTGGGGACTAGCATGTTCAATGAGCAGTTCTTC
>19|TRBJ2-4|TRBV7-2|TRBD1|NA
CASSPDGQGFYIAKNIQYF
TGTGCCAGCAGCCCCGACGGACAGGGTTTTTATATAGCCAAAAACATTCAGTACTTC
>14|TRBJ1-1|TRBV19|TRBD1|few
CASSELDRGTEAFF
TGTGCCAGTAGTGAACTGGACAGGGGAACTGAAGCTTTCTTT
>17|TRBJ2-7|TRBV6-2/TRBV6-3|TRBD1|NA
CASSTHRGPKVTYEQYF
TGTGCCAGCAGTACTCACAGGGGACCTAAAGTGACCTACGAGCAGTACTTC
>14|TRBJ2-3|TRBV19|NA|few
CASSIGQNTDTQYF
TGTGCCAGTAGTATCGGACAGAACACAGATACGCAGTATTTT
>14|TRBJ2-1|TRBV15|NA|NA
CATSRDFSLNEQFF
TGTGCCACCAGCAGAGATTTCTCTCTCAATGAGCAGTTCTTC
>15|TRBJ2-3|TRBV20-1|NA|NA
CSARDKLAPVDTQYF
TGCAGTGCTAGAGATAAACTGGCCCCAGTGGATACGCAGTATTTT
>15|TRBJ2-1|TRBV6-1|TRBD2|few
CASSDLASGSNEQFF
TGTGCCAGCAGTGATTTGGCTAGCGGGAGCAATGAGCAGTTCTTC
>14|TRBJ2-7|TRBV6-1|NA|NA
CASKPQRPGYEQYF
TGTGCCAGCAAGCCCCAGCGCCCCGGATACGAGCAGTACTTC
>14|TRBJ1-2|TRBV6-1|TRBD1|few
CASSKGQDPYGYTF
TGTGCCAGCAGTAAAGGACAGGACCCCTATGGCTACACCTTC